The source of this T cell receptor beta chain is a study of cytomegalovirus exposure and HLA in healthy donors. General study results and limits: Most TCR sequences were seen very rarely across donors, but some public TCRs occurred in many.

Germline-derived CDR1 and CDR2 are MDHEN and SYDVKM. This CDR3 is 15 amino acids long. The junction had 14 bases not matched to a gene; V was cut back by 8 bases and J by 8 bases. Vbeta (60) and Jbeta (13) primers were used in the PCR. Repertoires were generated with immunoSEQ multiplex PCR, while TCRdb's copy carries only in-frame clones and drops some. This table has under 250,000 clones, 60% to 80% appearing once. A word on this clone: Its antigen is unidentified.

The V gene is TRBV28, the J gene TRBJ1-4; 7 bases are shared with TRBD1. The source is a male donor in good health and CMV-seronegative. The sample comprised PBMCs. The CDR3 sequence is CASHAPGGLTEKLFF. In DNA form, the CDR3 reads TGTGCCAGCCATGCCCCAGGGGGGTTGACGGAAAAACTGTTTTTT.